This T cell receptor beta chain is drawn from a study of T-cell memory formation after mild COVID-19. Findings and limits, study-wide: The pre-infection memory compartment contained some responding clones, suggesting cross-reactive memory joined. Contracting CD4+ clones sat mainly in CM and EM; CD8+ in EMRA.

This clonotype has a handful of counts. The target antigen is unknown. A 5'RACE reaction primed in the constant segment made cDNA libraries of TCR alpha and TCR beta, and these carried sample barcodes and UMIs. MiXCR, run by TCRdb on the 5' RACE reads, gives a single entry per CDR3 protein. The data show about 390,000 distinct CDR3 sequences, with approximately 15% seen just once and 20% to 25% held by the top ten. The TCR sequence derives from a man aged 18 to 29 who had mild COVID-19 (a few samples of this study predate the infection). Cell type and time point are not known. Sample: PBMCs or a T cell subset sorted from them (not recorded which).

In DNA form, the CDR3 reads TGTGCCAGCAGCTTAGGGACACAATGGGCAGATACGCAGTATTTT. This encodes CASSLGTQWADTQYF. The chain couples TRBV7-9 to TRBJ2-3; a possible D gene is TRBD1 (5 bases). There are 15 residues in the CDR3. The V end was cut by 1 base, the J end by 4 bases, with 12 bases between. Per the germline V gene, CDR1 is SEHNR and CDR2 is FQNEAQ (reference sequence).